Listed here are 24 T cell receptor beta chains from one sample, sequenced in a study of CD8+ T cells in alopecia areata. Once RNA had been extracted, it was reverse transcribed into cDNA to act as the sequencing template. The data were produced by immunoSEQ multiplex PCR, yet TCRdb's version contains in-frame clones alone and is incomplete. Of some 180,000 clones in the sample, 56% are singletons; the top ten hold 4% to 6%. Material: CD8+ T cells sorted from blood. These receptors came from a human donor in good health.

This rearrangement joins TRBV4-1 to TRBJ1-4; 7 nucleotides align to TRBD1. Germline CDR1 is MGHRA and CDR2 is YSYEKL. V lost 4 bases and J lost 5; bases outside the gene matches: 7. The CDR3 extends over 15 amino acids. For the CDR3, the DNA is TGCGCCAGCAGCCCCTGGGACAGCTGGAATGAAAAACTGTTTTTT. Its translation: CASSPWDSWNEKLFF.

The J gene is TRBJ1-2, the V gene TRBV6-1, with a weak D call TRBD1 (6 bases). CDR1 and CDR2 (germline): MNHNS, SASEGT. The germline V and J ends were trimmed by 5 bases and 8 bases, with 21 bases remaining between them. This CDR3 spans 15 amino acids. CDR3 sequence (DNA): TGTGCCAGCAGTTTACTCACCGGGGGGGCCGGGGGCTACACCTTC. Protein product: CASSLLTGGAGGYTF.

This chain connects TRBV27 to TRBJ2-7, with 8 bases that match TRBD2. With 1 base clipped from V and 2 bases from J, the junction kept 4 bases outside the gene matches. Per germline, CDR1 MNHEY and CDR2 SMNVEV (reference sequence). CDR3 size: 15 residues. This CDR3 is CASSLFAGGAYEQYF. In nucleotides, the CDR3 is TGTGCCAGCAGTTTATTCGCGGGGGGTGCCTACGAGCAGTACTTC.

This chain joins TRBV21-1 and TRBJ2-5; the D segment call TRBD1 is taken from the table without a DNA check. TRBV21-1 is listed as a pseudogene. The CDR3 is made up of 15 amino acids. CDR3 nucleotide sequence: TGTGCCAGCAGCAAACGAGACAGGGGTCAAGAGACCCAGTACTTC. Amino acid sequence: CASSKRDRGQETQYF.

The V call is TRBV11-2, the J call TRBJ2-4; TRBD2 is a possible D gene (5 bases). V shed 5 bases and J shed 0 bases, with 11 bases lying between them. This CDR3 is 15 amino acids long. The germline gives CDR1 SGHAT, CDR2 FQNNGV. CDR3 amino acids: CASSKDGLAKNIQYF. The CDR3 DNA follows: TGTGCCAGCAGCAAGGACGGACTAGCCAAAAACATTCAGTACTTC.

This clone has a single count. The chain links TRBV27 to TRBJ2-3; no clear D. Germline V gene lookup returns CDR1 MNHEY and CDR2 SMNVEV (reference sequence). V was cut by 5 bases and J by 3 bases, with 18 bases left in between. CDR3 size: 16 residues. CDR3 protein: CASSIIPYPGTDTQYF. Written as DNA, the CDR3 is TGTGCCAGCAGTATTATCCCTTACCCCGGGACAGATACGCAGTATTTT.

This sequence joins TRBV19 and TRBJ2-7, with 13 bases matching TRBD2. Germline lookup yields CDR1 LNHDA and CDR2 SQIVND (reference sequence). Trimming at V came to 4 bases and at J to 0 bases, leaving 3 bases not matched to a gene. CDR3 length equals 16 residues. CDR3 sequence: CASSKGLAGTSYEQYF. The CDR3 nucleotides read TGTGCCAGTAGTAAGGGACTAGCGGGGACCTCCTACGAGCAGTACTTC.

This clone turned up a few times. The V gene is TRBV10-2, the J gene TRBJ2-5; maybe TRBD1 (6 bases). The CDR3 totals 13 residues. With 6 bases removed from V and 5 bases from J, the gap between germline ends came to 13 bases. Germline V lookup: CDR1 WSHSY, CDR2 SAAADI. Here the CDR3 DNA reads TGCGCCAGCAGGGTTAACAGGGCCGAGACCCAGTACTTC. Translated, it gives CASRVNRAETQYF.

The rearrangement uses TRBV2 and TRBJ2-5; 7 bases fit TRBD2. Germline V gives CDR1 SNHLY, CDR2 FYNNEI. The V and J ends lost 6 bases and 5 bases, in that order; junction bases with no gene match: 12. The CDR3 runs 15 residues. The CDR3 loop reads CASSQGLEGMETQYF. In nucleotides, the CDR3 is TGTGCCAGCAGCCAAGGACTAGAAGGCATGGAGACCCAGTACTTC.

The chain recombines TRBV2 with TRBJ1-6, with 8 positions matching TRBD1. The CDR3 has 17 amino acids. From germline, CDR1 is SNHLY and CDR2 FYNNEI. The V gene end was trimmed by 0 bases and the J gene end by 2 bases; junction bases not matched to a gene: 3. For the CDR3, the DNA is TGTGCCAGCAGTGAAGCAGGGACAGGCACCTATAATTCACCCCTCCACTTT. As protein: CASSEAGTGTYNSPLHF.

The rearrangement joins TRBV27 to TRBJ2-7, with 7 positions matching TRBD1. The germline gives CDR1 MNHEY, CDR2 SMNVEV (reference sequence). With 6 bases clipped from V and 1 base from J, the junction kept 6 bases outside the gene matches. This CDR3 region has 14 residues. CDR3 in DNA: TGTGCCAGCAGCAATACAGGGGAATCCTACGAGCAGTACTTC. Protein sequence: CASSNTGESYEQYF.

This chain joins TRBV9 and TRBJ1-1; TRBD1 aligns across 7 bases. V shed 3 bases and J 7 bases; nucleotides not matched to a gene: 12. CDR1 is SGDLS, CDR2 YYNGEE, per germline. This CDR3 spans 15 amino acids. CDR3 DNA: TGTGCCAGCAGCGGACCGGGACAGCTAATAGGTGAAGCTTTCTTT. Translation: CASSGPGQLIGEAFF.

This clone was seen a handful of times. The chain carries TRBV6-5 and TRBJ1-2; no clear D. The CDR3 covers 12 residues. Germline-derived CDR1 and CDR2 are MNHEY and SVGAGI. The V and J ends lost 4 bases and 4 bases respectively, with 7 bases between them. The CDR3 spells CASSSSIYGYTF. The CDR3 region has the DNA TGTGCCAGCAGTTCCAGTATCTATGGCTACACCTTC.

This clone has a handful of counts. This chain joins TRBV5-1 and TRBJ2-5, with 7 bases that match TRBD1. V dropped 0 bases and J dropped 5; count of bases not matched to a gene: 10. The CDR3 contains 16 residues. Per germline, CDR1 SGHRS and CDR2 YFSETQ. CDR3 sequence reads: CASSLGPQGELETQYF. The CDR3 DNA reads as TGCGCCAGCAGCTTGGGTCCGCAGGGGGAGTTGGAGACCCAGTACTTC.

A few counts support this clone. The CDR3 protein is CASGASPDTQYF. The CDR3 DNA sequence: TGTGCTAGTGGTGCCTCCCCAGATACGCAGTATTTT. V is TRBV12-5 and J is TRBJ2-3; unclear D gene. Germline V CDR1 and CDR2: LGHNT, FRNRAP. This CDR3 contains 12 residues. Deletions cut 5 bases from V and 4 bases from J, with 7 bases between.

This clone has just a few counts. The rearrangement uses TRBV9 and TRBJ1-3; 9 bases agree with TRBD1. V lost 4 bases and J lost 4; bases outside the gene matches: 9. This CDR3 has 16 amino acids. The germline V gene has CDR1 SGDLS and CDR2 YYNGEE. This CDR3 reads CASSLQGQGSGNTIYF. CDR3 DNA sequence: TGTGCCAGCAGCCTACAGGGACAGGGCTCCGGAAACACCATATATTTT.

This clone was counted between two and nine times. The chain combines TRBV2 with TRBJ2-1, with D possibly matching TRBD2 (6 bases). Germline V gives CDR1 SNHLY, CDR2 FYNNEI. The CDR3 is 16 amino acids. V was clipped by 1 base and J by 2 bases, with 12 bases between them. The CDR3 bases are TGTGCCAGCAGTGAAGTTTTTAGCGGCACCTACAATGAGCAGTTCTTC. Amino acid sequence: CASSEVFSGTYNEQFF.

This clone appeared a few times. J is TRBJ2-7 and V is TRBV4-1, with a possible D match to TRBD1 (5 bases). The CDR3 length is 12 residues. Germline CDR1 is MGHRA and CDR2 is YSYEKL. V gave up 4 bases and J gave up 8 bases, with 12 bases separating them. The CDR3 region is CASSPPLGQQYF. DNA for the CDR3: TGCGCCAGCAGCCCACCCCTGGGGCAGCAGTACTTC.

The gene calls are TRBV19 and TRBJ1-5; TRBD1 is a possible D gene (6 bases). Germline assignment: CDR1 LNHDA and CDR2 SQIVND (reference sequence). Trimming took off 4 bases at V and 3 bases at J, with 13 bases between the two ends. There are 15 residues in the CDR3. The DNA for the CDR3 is TGTGCCAGTAGTAAATACAGGGATCTCAATCAGCCCCAGCATTTT. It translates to CASSKYRDLNQPQHF.

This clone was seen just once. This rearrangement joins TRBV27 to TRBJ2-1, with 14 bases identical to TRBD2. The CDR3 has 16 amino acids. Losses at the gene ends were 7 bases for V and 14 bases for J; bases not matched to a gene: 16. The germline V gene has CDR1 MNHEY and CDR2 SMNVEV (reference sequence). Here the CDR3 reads CASTMTGLAGGPGEFF. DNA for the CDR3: TGTGCCAGCACAATGACAGGACTAGCGGGGGGCCCGGGAGAGTTCTTC.

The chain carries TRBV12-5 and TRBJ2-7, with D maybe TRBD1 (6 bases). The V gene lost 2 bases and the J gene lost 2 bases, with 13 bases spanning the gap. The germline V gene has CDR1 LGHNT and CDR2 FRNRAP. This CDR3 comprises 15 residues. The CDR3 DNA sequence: TGTGCTAGTGGTTTGTGGGCAGGGGTGGCCTACGAGCAGTACTTC. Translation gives CASGLWAGVAYEQYF.

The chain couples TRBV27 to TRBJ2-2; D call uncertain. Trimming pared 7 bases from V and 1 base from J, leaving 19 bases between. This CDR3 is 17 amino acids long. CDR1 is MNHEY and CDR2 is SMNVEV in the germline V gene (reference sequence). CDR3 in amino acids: CASIPTLGILNTGELFF. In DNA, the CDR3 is TGTGCCAGCATCCCCACTTTAGGGATTTTGAACACCGGGGAGCTGTTTTTT.

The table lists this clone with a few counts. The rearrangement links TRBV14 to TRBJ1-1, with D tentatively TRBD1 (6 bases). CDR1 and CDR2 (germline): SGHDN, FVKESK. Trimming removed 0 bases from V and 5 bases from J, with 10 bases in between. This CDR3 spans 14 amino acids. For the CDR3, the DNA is TGTGCCAGCAGCCAAGACAGGGGTGGTACTGAAGCTTTCTTT. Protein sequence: CASSQDRGGTEAFF.

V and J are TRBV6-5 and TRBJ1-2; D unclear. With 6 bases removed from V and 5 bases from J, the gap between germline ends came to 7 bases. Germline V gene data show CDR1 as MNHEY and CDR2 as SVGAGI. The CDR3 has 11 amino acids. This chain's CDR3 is CASREGYGYTF. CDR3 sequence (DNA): TGTGCCAGCAGGGAAGGTTATGGCTACACCTTC.